This T cell receptor (beta chain) was identified during a study of cytomegalovirus exposure and HLA in healthy donors (dated by TCRdb to 2017 to 2019). A note on the overall study: An earlier analysis of some 550 of the donors reported 276 Gb of sequence data and around 110 million unique TCR beta sequences from around 200 million T cells. Roughly 300 gigabases of sequencing data and tens of millions of unique TCR sequences were included in an early release covering roughly 600 HLA-typed donors. Among the roughly 390 genotyped donors, 75% to 90% belonged to the genetic ancestry cluster associated with self-reported Caucasian donors. The study was designed to test whether signatures of past pathogen exposure could be identified by cataloging public T cell receptors. Using immunosequencing, the study profiled T cell repertoires from 500 to 800 subjects and related those repertoires to cytomegalovirus serostatus. In addition to the first cohort of hundreds of subjects, a separate validation cohort of approximately 130 different subjects was used. To predict cytomegalovirus infection status, the study combined high-throughput TCR immunosequencing, statistical association of individual TCRs with disease status, and machine learning. To study patterns of TCR occurrence, a later analysis re-analyzed previously published TCR beta repertoires from 666 donors and added high-resolution HLA genotyping. Rather than drawing on any new phenotypic data, the later analysis identified candidate immune exposures from TCR beta sequences and the way those sequences occurred across donors. In an earlier analysis of roughly 600 of the donors, high-throughput TCR beta sequencing was used to judge whether each TCR beta V gene segment behaved as functional or pseudogenic. Donor age, sex, ethnicity and CMV serostatus were collected together with the repertoire data. Genome-wide SNP genotypes for about three fifths of the roughly 670 donors were used in a later genetic analysis, which treated that subset as a discovery cohort. Every discovery cohort repertoire had been produced on one sequencing platform. HLA typing included class I and class II loci at four-digit resolution. Typing coverage differed by locus: A, B, C, DRB1 and DQB1 were typed in about 629-640 donors, DQA1 in 500 to 550, DPA1 in 600 to 610, and DPB1 in around 490. Five DR-DQ haplotypes were handled as single units for association and clustering because linkage in the cohort was strong. Among 300 to 500 genotyped donors of the cohort, an average of roughly 230,000 unique TCR beta nucleotide sequences was sequenced per donor, of which about 18% were non-productive.

The library was generated by the immunoSEQ multiplex PCR assay. The multiplex PCR relied on a mix of 60 forward primers for TCR Vbeta segments and 13 reverse primers for TCR Jbeta segments. The CDR3 region of rearranged TCR beta genes was amplified from genomic DNA with a multiplex PCR assay. On the Illumina HiSeq System, the amplified TCR beta libraries were sequenced as 87-base-pair reads. The original methods were these. A later analysis counted tens of millions of unique TCR beta chains across the 650 to 800 repertoires, and around 9.9 million of these chains were shared by at least two donors. Raw reads were error-corrected and collapsed into unique sequences with a nearest-neighbor algorithm that merged closely related sequences to remove PCR and sequencing errors. To assign V, D and J gene segments, CDR3 sequences were aligned to IMGT reference sequences. For a sequence to be retained, at least a six-nucleotide match to both a V gene segment and a J gene segment was required. A rearrangement counted as productive if the CDR3 had no stop codons and remained in frame with V and J, and every other rearrangement counted as non-productive. CDR3 was defined by IMGT convention, running from the second conserved V-encoded cysteine to the conserved J-encoded phenylalanine. In an earlier analysis of 550 to 650 of the donors, sequences lacking an unambiguous match to a single V gene segment were excluded. An earlier analysis of almost 600 of the donors classified V segments as functional when productive rearrangements were above 56.7% and as segregating when the standard deviation between donors was above 5%. A statistical classification framework was developed to diagnose cytomegalovirus status using the catalog of TCR beta chain sequences. V and J gene assignment, in a later analysis, came from comparing TCR nucleotide sequences with IMGT/GENE-DB human TR gene sequences. A later analysis assigned CDR3 sequences and most-parsimonious VDJ recombination scenarios with the TCRdist pipeline. In a later analysis, each TCR beta chain was defined by its CDR3 amino acid sequence together with its V-gene family, and reads lacking a unique V-gene family were excluded. To address suspected cross-contamination and a sequencing artifact, a later analysis removed over 500 highly shared, low-generation-probability nucleotide sequences. A later analysis calculated a clonal expansion index for each public chain from normalized within-repertoire ranks of inferred template counts. In a later analysis, generation probabilities were computed with a VDJ recombination model fitted to out-of-frame rearrangements, and the resulting probabilities were checked against IGoR. In a later analysis, TCR-TCR, TCR-HLA and TCR-CMV co-occurrence was scored with hypergeometric tests, and a repertoire-size bias correction was applied to TCR pairs. To estimate false discovery rates, a later analysis permuted the HLA or CMV assignments 20 times. A later analysis grouped co-occurring TCRs with DBSCAN, adding TCRdist sequence similarity when clustering within HLA-allele-positive subsets. Repertoires with fewer than 30,000 or more than 120,000 public chains were left out of co-occurrence clustering, as were several repertoires with anomalous nucleotide sharing. The table was pulled from immuneACCESS by TCRdb, which kept in-frame rearrangements only. Such tables lose some clones; where checked, under half of the loss comes from unresolved V genes, and the rest has no known cause. V and J calls and clone size are copied from that table; D and trimming were computed from the DNA. Counted in this sample were about 110,000 clones; around 73% of them appeared once. The leading ten clones occupy roughly 5.9% of the sample.

There are a few counts of this clone. The antigen it recognizes is unknown. No much larger clone exists at a distance of one base, and base qualities are not known. The paper's findings and limits, for the study overall: It was suggested by the authors that the approach could potentially be generalized to other disease states and immunological phenotypes. Roughly uniform sequencing depth across donors was assumed in presence/absence analyses, although this assumption may not hold. A later analysis found that HLA-associated TCR beta chains were more clonally expanded and had lower generation probabilities than equally common non-associated chains. A later analysis associated about 17,000 TCR beta sequences with specific HLA alleles at a false discovery rate of 0.05. A further reported finding was that TCR beta sequences accurately predicted the HLA-A and HLA-B alleles for most subjects in the first cohort. Linkage disequilibrium might explain the correlated functional status among segregating V segments, but an unknown experimental factor could not be ruled out. CMV serostatus was the only immune exposure information available for the cohort. The earlier analysis of a few hundred of the donors excluded around 17 rarely observed V segments, including chromosome 9 orphons, because counts were too low. In this cohort, only TCR beta chains were sequenced, and detectable features were limited by the absence of alpha or paired-chain data. According to a later analysis, TCR association rates differed among HLA loci, with DRB1 alleles showing the most associated TCRs and HLA-C alleles showing the fewest. A total of 164 TCR beta chains were listed by the study as associated with cytomegalovirus. Some IMGT-functional V segments, including TRBV6-2 and TRBV6-3, could not be told apart with the 87-base-pair reads, so those segments were excluded. In a later genetic analysis, a missense DCLRE1C variant was associated with V-gene and J-gene trimming of TCR beta chains, and the association was replicated in an independent cohort. Because HLA typing was missing for some donors at each locus, association tests included only the typed subset. An earlier analysis of approximately 500 of the donors showed that most TCR beta V segments appeared in productive rearrangements either about 87% or about 30% of the time, which broadly matched IMGT annotations. In a later genetic analysis, fewer N-insertions in productive TCRs were reported among donors in an Asian-associated ancestry cluster than the approximately 710-donor mean. In vitro tests confirmed that a few of the cytomegalovirus-associated TCR beta chains recognize cytomegalovirus antigens. When HLA alleles, especially DR and DQ, strongly co-occurred, TCR associations were difficult to assign to individual alleles. The sequencing pipeline was judged likely to have produced a cluster of highly shared sequence variants as a technical artifact. The classifier was reported to diagnose cytomegalovirus status with high specificity and sensitivity in both the original cohort and the validation cohort. Most TCR sequences were seen in very few donors, while some public TCRs were found in many individuals. According to a later analysis, most CMV-associated TCR beta chains appeared to be HLA-restricted, and the HLA associations seemed to be driven largely by CMV exposure. Several of the top co-occurrence clusters appeared to be linked to parvovirus B19, influenza, CMV and Epstein-Barr virus, according to a later analysis.

The cohort consisted of 600 or so healthy bone marrow donors. At the time of sampling, every cohort member was nominally healthy, though immune exposures that went unrecorded were likely present. The donor tested CMV seropositive and was one of the 289 seropositive cohort members. A peripheral blood sample was provided by each donor, and peripheral blood mononuclear cells were used for TCR beta sequencing. Genomic DNA was extracted from the blood cell samples with the Qiagen DNeasy Blood Extraction Kit. From its cysteine to its phenylalanine, the CDR3 spans 14 amino acids. Here the CDR3 DNA is all that survives: 42 bases in frame from base 1. Cut back by 0 bases and 2 bases, the V and J ends lie 10 bases apart. The germline V gene (reference sequence) supplies CDR1 GTSNPN and CDR2 SVGIG.

The receptor was isolated from a woman aged 25 to 39 in good health and CMV-seropositive. Sequenced material: PBMCs. Recombination connected TRBV30 to TRBJ2-5; the best D guess is TRBD1, with 6 bases matching. Here is the DNA: TGTGCCTGGAGTGTACTAACAGGGCAAGAGACCCAGTACTTC. Protein translation: CAWSVLTGQETQYF.